A selection of T cell receptor beta chains follows, all from one sample in a study of PD-L1 blockade in urothelial cancer. TCRdb's table, derived via immunoSEQ multiplex PCR, lists solely in-frame clones and lacks some. The sample records around 100,000 clones, 80% to 90% being singletons. Sequenced here: PBMCs, sampled around atezolizumab (anti-PD-L1) treatment. These receptors originate from a man in his sixties with urothelial cancer. CDR3s include the opening cysteine and the closing phenylalanine or tryptophan. D genes are given only for firm matches. The size entry is marked missing in some rows and otherwise reads once, few, many or a size class.

>TRBD2|TRBJ2-5|NA|TRBV7-9
TGTGCCAGCAGCGGCAGACTAGCGGGAGCGGGAGAGACCCAGTACTTC
CASSGRLAGAGETQYF
>NA|TRBJ2-7|NA|TRBV2
TGTGCCAGCAGTGGAACAGGGCCCACCTACGAGCAGTACTTC
CASSGTGPTYEQYF
>TRBD1|TRBJ1-5|NA|TRBV28
TGTGCCAGCAGTGACGGTCGGGACAGCAATTCCTATAGCAATCAGCCCCAGCATTTT
CASSDGRDSNSYSNQPQHF
>TRBD1|TRBJ1-2|NA|TRBV28
TGTGCCAGCAGAACGACAGGGGCTAACGGCTACACCTTC
CASRTTGANGYTF
>TRBD1|TRBJ2-7|NA|TRBV5-1
TGCGCCAGCAGCTTGGGTGGGACAGGGATTTACGAGCAGTACTTC
CASSLGGTGIYEQYF
>NA|TRBJ1-4|NA|TRBV29-1
TGCAGCGGGACAGCCTCTAATGAAAAACTGTTTTTT
CSGTASNEKLFF
>NA|TRBJ2-5|NA|TRBV7-6
TGTGCCAGCAGCCCCAACAGGGACCGGGAGACCCAGTACTTC
CASSPNRDRETQYF
>TRBD2|TRBJ2-5|NA|TRBV29-1
TGCAGCCACGGGGGGGGACAAGAGACCCAGTACTTC
CSHGGGQETQYF
>NA|TRBJ2-5|NA|TRBV5-4
TGTGCCAGCAGCTTGACAGGGCCTCAGGGGGAGACCCAGTACTTC
CASSLTGPQGETQYF
>NA|TRBJ1-2|once|TRBV5-1
TGCGCCAGCAGCCGGGACATAGATGGCTACACCTTC
CASSRDIDGYTF
>TRBD1|TRBJ2-7|NA|TRBV29-1
TGCAGCGTTACCGGGACAGGGGGATCCTACGAGCAGTACTTC
CSVTGTGGSYEQYF
>NA|TRBJ2-1|NA|TRBV2
TGTGCCAGCAGTGAAATTGAAACGGTGCAGTTCTTC
CASSEIETVQFF
>TRBD2|TRBJ2-1|NA|TRBV7-3
TGTGCCAGCAGCTTAGCAGCGGGAGGTACGTACAATGAGCAGTTCTTC
CASSLAAGGTYNEQFF
>TRBD1|TRBJ1-5|NA|TRBV7-2
TGTGCCAGCAGCTTAGGAGGACAGGAGCCTAATCAGCCCCAGCATTTT
CASSLGGQEPNQPQHF
>NA|TRBJ1-5|NA|TRBV18
TGTGCCAGCTCACCAGGGGCCTCGGGGCCCCAGCATTTT
CASSPGASGPQHF
>NA|TRBJ1-2|NA|TRBV6-4
TGTGCCAGCAGAGCACAACCTCAGGGTCCCTATGGCTACACCTTC
CASRAQPQGPYGYTF
>NA|TRBJ2-1|once|TRBV7-7
TGTGCTAGCAGCGTAGGGATAGCGGCCTACAATGAGCAGTTCTTC
CASSVGIAAYNEQFF
>NA|TRBJ2-1|NA|TRBV29-1
TGCAGCGTTGAGGCAGTAGCGACCTACAATGAGCAGTTCTTC
CSVEAVATYNEQFF
>NA|TRBJ1-6|NA|TRBV19
TGTGCCAGTAGCGACAGGAGTCCGTATAATTCACCCCTCCACTTT
CASSDRSPYNSPLHF
>TRBD2|TRBJ2-1|NA|TRBV11-2
TGTGCCAGCAGCTTAGATAGCGGGAGCTACAATGAGCAGTTCTTC
CASSLDSGSYNEQFF
>TRBD2|TRBJ2-2|NA|TRBV6-5
TGTGCCAGCAGCGCCCTAGCGGGGGCCGGGGAGCTGTTTTTT
CASSALAGAGELFF
>NA|TRBJ2-7|NA|TRBV2
TGTGCCAGCACGGGGTGGCGTAGAGTCTACGAGCAGTACTTC
CASTGWRRVYEQYF
>NA|TRBJ1-1|NA|TRBV5-1
TGCGCCAGCAGCTTGTACGTAGGGGACACTGAAGCTTTCTTT
CASSLYVGDTEAFF
>NA|TRBJ1-1|NA|TRBV9
TGTGCCAGCAGCGGAGGGGGGGACACTGAAGCTTTCTTT
CASSGGGDTEAFF
>NA|TRBJ1-2|NA|TRBV5-1
TGCGCCAGCAGCTTGTCATCTAATTATGGCTACACCTTC
CASSLSSNYGYTF
>TRBD1|TRBJ2-1|NA|TRBV5-4
TGTGCCAGCAGCTTCAGTGGACAGGGCTACAATGAGCAGTTCTTC
CASSFSGQGYNEQFF
>NA|TRBJ1-2|NA|TRBV5-5
TGTGCCAGCAGCTTGGTAGGGCAGGGTTCTAACTATGGCTACACCTTC
CASSLVGQGSNYGYTF
>TRBD1|TRBJ2-7|NA|TRBV5-1
TGCGCCAGCAGCTCTGGACAGGGCAGCTCCTACGAGCAGTACTTC
CASSSGQGSSYEQYF
>NA|TRBJ2-1|NA|TRBV27
TGTGCCAGCAGTCGTCCGGAGGGTGAGCAGTTCTTC
CASSRPEGEQFF
>TRBD1|TRBJ2-7|few|TRBV29-1
TGCAGCGTTGTGACAGGGGTCGAGCAGTACTTC
CSVVTGVEQYF
>NA|TRBJ1-2|NA|TRBV28
TGTGCCAGCAGTCCAATGACATACTATGGCTACACCTTC
CASSPMTYYGYTF
>NA|TRBJ2-7|NA|TRBV30
TGTGCCTGGAGTAGAGCCGGGGAGACCTACGAGCAGTACTTC
CAWSRAGETYEQYF